One TCR beta chain is described in this entry. Antigen: not known. V dropped 2 bases and J dropped 7; count of bases not matched to a gene: 11. The CDR3 is made up of 16 amino acids. Germline V lookup: CDR1 KGHSH, CDR2 LQKENI. The sample originates from a study of PD-1 blockade in classical Hodgkin lymphoma. Study-level findings and limits: Partial responders and progressors had significantly lower baseline TCR diversity. Relapsed/refractory patients reportedly had the lowest baseline TCR diversity, below newly diagnosed patients, who were below healthy donors.

Brentuximab vedotin exposure varied, and every patient relapsed after autologous stem cell transplantation. Classification of best responses gave complete response, partial response or progressive disease. Method: immunoSEQ multiplex PCR; TCRdb's copy keeps in-frame clones and lacks some. The sample has around 13,000 clones, about 80% seen once; the top ten hold approximately 3.7%. This receptor was obtained from a human donor with classical Hodgkin lymphoma. The sequencing here drew on peripheral blood mononuclear cells (PBMCs), taken at baseline. V gene TRBV18 combines with J gene TRBJ1-5, with 7 bases identical to TRBD1. The CDR3 spells CASSPGDNRGGQPQHF. In nucleotides, the CDR3 is TGTGCCAGCTCACCAGGGGACAACAGGGGTGGACAGCCCCAGCATTTT.